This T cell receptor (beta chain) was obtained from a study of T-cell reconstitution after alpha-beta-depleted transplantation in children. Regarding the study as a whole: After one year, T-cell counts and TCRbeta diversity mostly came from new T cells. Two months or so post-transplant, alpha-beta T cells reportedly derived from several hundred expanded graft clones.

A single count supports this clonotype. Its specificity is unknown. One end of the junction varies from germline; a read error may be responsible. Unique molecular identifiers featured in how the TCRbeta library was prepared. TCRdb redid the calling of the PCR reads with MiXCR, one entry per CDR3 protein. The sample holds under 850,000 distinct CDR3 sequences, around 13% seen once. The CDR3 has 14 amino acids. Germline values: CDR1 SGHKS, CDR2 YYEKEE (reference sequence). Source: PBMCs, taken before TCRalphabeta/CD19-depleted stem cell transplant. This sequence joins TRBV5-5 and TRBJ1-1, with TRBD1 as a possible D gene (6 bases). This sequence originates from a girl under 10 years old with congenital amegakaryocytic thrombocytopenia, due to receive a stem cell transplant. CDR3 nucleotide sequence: TGTGCCAGCAGCTTGGTATTACAGGGCCTAGCAGCTTCCTTT. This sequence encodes CASSLVLQGLAASF.